This paragraph reports one T cell receptor beta chain. These data come from a study of blood T cell repertoires in COVID-19. Study summary: COVID-19 samples from acute and convalescent phases originated in the United States, Italy and Spain.

The CDR3 is 15 amino acids. Trimming stripped 4 bases from V and 5 bases from J, with 16 bases between. The germline gives CDR1 SGHRS, CDR2 YFSETQ. Here immunoSEQ multiplex PCR was the method, and the copy in TCRdb shows in-frame clones only, minus some. The sample contains 110,000 to 150,000 clones, about 76% of which appear only once. Source material: peripheral blood. The V gene is TRBV5-1, the J gene TRBJ2-1, with no clear D. The source is a human donor in a cohort sampled during active COVID-19. The CDR3 sequence: CASSTEIPPNNEQFF. In DNA form, the CDR3 reads TGCGCCAGCAGCACGGAGATACCCCCCAACAATGAGCAGTTCTTC.